This T cell receptor beta chain derives from a study of T cell repertoires in aging, cancer and after chemotherapy. Study information: Patients with chronic lymphocytic leukemia were sampled before and after fludarabine- or bendamustine-based chemotherapy. Overall study findings and caveats: Age-matched healthy donors had significantly more diverse, less clonal blood TCR repertoires than untreated cancer patients. In hematological cancer patients, infiltrated lymphoid organs may have impaired thymic emigration or peripheral T cell expansion.

The length of the CDR3 is 14 residues. V dropped 6 bases and J dropped 7; count of bases not matched to a gene: 9. This clonotype was counted only a few times. Its antigen remains unidentified. Peripheral blood genomic DNA, not sorted cells or RNA, was the template. Multiplex touch-down PCR with TRB-A/B primers amplified rearranged V-D-J TRB sequences. TCRdb reanalysed the multiplex PCR reads using MiXCR and keeps one entry per CDR3 protein. The sample has around 2,400 distinct CDR3 sequences, 40% to 65% seen once. Sequenced input: blood. The chain combines TRBV12-3 or TRBV12-4 with TRBJ1-5; 7 positions match TRBD1. This clonotype was obtained from a human donor with a blood cancer. The donor label of this sample is uncertain. CDR3 amino acids: CASSLGQWEQPQHF. The CDR3, as DNA: TGTGCCAGCAGCTTGGGACAGTGGGAGCAGCCCCAGCATTTT.